The T cell receptor (beta chain) under discussion was sequenced for a study of long-term antiretroviral therapy in people with HIV. Study findings and constraints: Repertoires in HIV (unlike those of controls) had narrower CDR3 length ranges.

V was shortened by 3 bases and J by 7 bases, with 27 bases between the two germline ends. In germline, CDR1 is GTSNPN, CDR2 SVGIG (reference sequence). The CDR3 runs 17 residues. At least two post-ART and at least one pre-ART PBMC sample were available for each donor. Cryopreserved PBMC samples of about 1-10 million cells were used for DNA extraction. Runs used v3.0 of the immunoSEQ assay and were done at survey level. For every sample, sequencing targeted about 35,000-50,000 T-cell genomes. Using immunoSEQ multiplex PCR, the repertoire was profiled, and TCRdb retains in-frame clones only, with some absent. Seen here are tens of thousands of clones, roughly 94% observed once, and the top ten hold 3.1%. As to this clone: As yet, its antigen is unknown.

The TCR comes from a man aged 45-60 years with HIV. The rearrangement joins TRBV30 to TRBJ1-2, with D maybe TRBD1 (5 bases). The sample in question was unsorted PBMCs, obtained 5.3 years after starting antiretroviral therapy. CDR3: CAWRHPAVQGEGVGYTF. The CDR3 nucleotides are TGTGCCTGGAGACACCCCGCGGTGCAGGGCGAAGGCGTTGGCTACACCTTC.